The 7 T cell receptor beta chains presented below share a single source sample, sequenced in a study of human T cells and chemical hapten exposure. TCRdb independently ran MiXCR on the 5' RACE reads; one entry per CDR3 protein. The table includes around 140,000 distinct CDR3 sequences, roughly 4.1% detected once. The study extracted total RNA from unfractionated whole blood. The receptors stem from a female donor in good health.

This clonotype has ten or more counts. As DNA, the CDR3 is TGTGCCTGGAGTCCAGACTACAGGGAAAGGAAAGGCTACACCTTC. Protein sequence: CAWSPDYRERKGYTF. The chain employs TRBV30 and TRBJ1-2; weak D call: TRBD1 (6 bases). With 2 bases removed from V and 8 bases from J, the gap between germline ends came to 21 bases. Germline V gives CDR1 GTSNPN, CDR2 SVGIG (reference sequence). CDR3 length equals 15 residues. The complete variable domain, with remaining parts taken from reference TRBV30 and TRBJ1-2, reads SQTIHQWPATLVQPVGSPLSLECTVEGTSNPNLYWYRQAAGRGLQLLFYSVGIGQISSEVPQNLSASRPQDRQFILSSKKLLLSDSGFYLCAWSPDYRERKGYTFGSGTRLTVV.

In this sample, this clonotype turned up a few times. The chain is built from TRBV19 and TRBJ2-1; 7 bases align to TRBD2. Germline V gene sequence: CDR1 LNHDA, CDR2 SQIVND (reference sequence). After removal of 3 bases from V and 4 bases from J, the junction contained 12 bases not matched to a gene. CDR3 length: 17 amino acids. CDR3 sequence reads: CASSMGGVWGEYNEQFF. The CDR3 bases are TGTGCCAGTAGTATGGGAGGGGTCTGGGGGGAATACAATGAGCAGTTCTTC.

This clonotype occurred many times. This chain joins TRBV20-1 and TRBJ2-5; 8 bases fit TRBD2. J was trimmed by 5 bases and V by 6 bases; bases with no gene match: 11. Germline V CDR1 and CDR2: DFQATT, SNEGSKA (reference sequence). The CDR3 runs to 14 residues. The CDR3 sequence: CSARQTLAAETQYF. CDR3 DNA sequence: TGCAGTGCCCGTCAGACACTAGCGGCTGAGACCCAGTACTTC.

On this clonotype: One base away lies a much larger clone, so this may be a sequencing read error. The chain combines TRBV12-3 or TRBV12-4 with TRBJ1-5; D not certain. The CDR3 spans 15 residues. CDR3 DNA sequence: TGTGCCAGCAGTTTGCGTGTAGGACTCAATCAGCTCCAGCATTTT. This gives the protein CASSLRVGLNQLQHF.

This chain connects TRBV2 to TRBJ1-6; 10 nucleotides align to TRBD1. The germline V gene encodes CDR1 SNHLY and CDR2 FYNNEI. This CDR3 comprises 18 residues. V trimming: 5 bases; J trimming: 7 bases; junction bases outside the gene matches: 14. This CDR3 reads CASSQRSGTGVGNSPLHF. CDR3 DNA sequence: TGTGCCAGCAGTCAACGTTCCGGGACAGGGGTCGGGAATTCACCCCTCCACTTT.

This clonotype has ten or more counts. The chain uses TRBV20-1 and TRBJ1-1, with D maybe TRBD1 (6 bases). Trimming left V 4 bases short and J 10 bases short, with 31 bases between. CDR1 DFQATT and CDR2 SNEGSKA come from the germline V gene (reference sequence). CDR3 length: 17 residues. The CDR3 DNA reads TGCAGTGCTACTCCCCTCCGAGGGGGGTTTGAGTTGCAGGGAGCTTTCTTT. Its translation is CSATPLRGGFELQGAFF.

This clonotype was counted between two and nine times. The V call is TRBV7-2, the J call TRBJ2-2; D is unresolved. V shed 1 base and J shed 2 bases, with 8 bases lying between them. The CDR3 is 15 amino acids. Germline-derived CDR1 and CDR2 are SGHTA and FQGNSA. CDR3 DNA sequence: TGTGCCAGCAGCTTAGTAGGCACAAACACCGGGGAGCTGTTTTTT. Its protein product is CASSLVGTNTGELFF.